Sequencing of this T cell receptor (beta chain) was carried out in a study of Graves' ophthalmopathy and Graves' hyperthyroidism. Regarding the study as a whole: Both a roughly 64% sensitivity and a roughly 75% specificity characterized the model's predictions of ophthalmopathy progression.

RNA transcripts were the template, and TCR beta CDR3 regions were amplified from them. The workflow started with a first-round RT-PCR run with HTBI primers and then moved on to a second-round multiplex PCR. Via MiXCR, TCRdb re-called the multiplex PCR reads, giving one row per CDR3 protein. The sample contains hundreds of thousands of distinct CDR3 sequences, about 24% of which appear only once. This clonotype was seen at least ten times. What it binds is not known. Diagnostic conclusions were grounded in clinical symptoms, serum thyroxine, TRAb, thyroid ultrasound and orbital computed tomography. The CDR3 covers 17 residues. The germline CDR1 and CDR2 sequences are MNHNS and SASEGT. Trimming removed 1 base at V and 0 bases at J, with 15 bases between.

Sequenced: peripheral blood. V and J are TRBV6-1 and TRBJ2-5; D perhaps matches TRBD2 (6 bases). This TCR derives from a woman aged 18-29 years with stable Graves' hyperthyroidism. Some clones in this sample may be carry-over from other donors' samples. The CDR3 is CASSEGRGNSYQETQYF. The CDR3 coding sequence is TGTGCCAGCAGTGAAGGGCGGGGTAACTCCTACCAAGAGACCCAGTACTTC.